This TCR beta chain comes out of a study of cytomegalovirus exposure and HLA in healthy donors. Study results and limitations: A classifier reportedly called cytomegalovirus status with high sensitivity and specificity. With DRB1 most and HLA-C fewest, TCR association rates differed between HLA loci in a later analysis. Among TCR beta chains, those listed as cytomegalovirus-associated numbered about 160.

Details on this clone: Its antigen remains unidentified.

The V gene lost 8 bases and the J gene lost 0 bases, with 15 bases spanning the gap. Germline assignment: CDR1 SQVTM and CDR2 ANQGSEA. This CDR3 has 14 residues. PCR employed 60 Vbeta and 13 Jbeta primers. Libraries were prepared by immunoSEQ multiplex PCR; TCRdb keeps only in-frame clonotypes and omits some of them. The table lists approximately 74,000 clones, roughly 75% of them singletons. Material for sequencing was PBMCs. The chain is built from TRBV29-1 and TRBJ2-3; D may be TRBD2 (6 bases). This receptor was taken from a woman aged 40 to 49 in good health and CMV-seronegative. This CDR3 reads CSLSPGTSTDTQYF. As DNA, the CDR3 is TGCAGCCTCTCCCCGGGGACTAGCACAGATACGCAGTATTTT.